This T cell receptor (beta chain) was retrieved from a study of blood T cell repertoires in COVID-19. Study-level background: Samples of COVID-19 (acute and convalescent) were obtained from the United States, Italy and Spain. From T cells, B-cell-depleted T cells, or PBMCs came the material, which was cDNA or gDNA.

From germline, CDR1 is SNHLY and CDR2 FYNNEI. With 6 bases clipped from V and 7 bases from J, the junction kept 12 bases outside the gene matches. The CDR3 loop spans 16 amino acids. Per the original methods: It was from reference gene primer amplification that nucleated cell counts were estimated. Clones were sequenced by immunoSEQ multiplex PCR, and TCRdb holds only the in-frame ones, with some missing. V and J calls plus clone size are reproduced from that table; the DNA served to infer D and trimming. The sample lists about 72,000 clones, under 95% seen once, with approximately 9% in the top ten.

Sequenced material: peripheral blood. The clonotype was recovered from a human donor in a cohort sampled during active COVID-19. The chain combines TRBV2 with TRBJ2-5; 12 nucleotides line up with TRBD2. The CDR3 is CASRLAGGSIGRTQYF. The DNA for the CDR3 is TGTGCCAGCAGACTAGCGGGGGGCTCCATCGGTCGGACCCAGTACTTC.